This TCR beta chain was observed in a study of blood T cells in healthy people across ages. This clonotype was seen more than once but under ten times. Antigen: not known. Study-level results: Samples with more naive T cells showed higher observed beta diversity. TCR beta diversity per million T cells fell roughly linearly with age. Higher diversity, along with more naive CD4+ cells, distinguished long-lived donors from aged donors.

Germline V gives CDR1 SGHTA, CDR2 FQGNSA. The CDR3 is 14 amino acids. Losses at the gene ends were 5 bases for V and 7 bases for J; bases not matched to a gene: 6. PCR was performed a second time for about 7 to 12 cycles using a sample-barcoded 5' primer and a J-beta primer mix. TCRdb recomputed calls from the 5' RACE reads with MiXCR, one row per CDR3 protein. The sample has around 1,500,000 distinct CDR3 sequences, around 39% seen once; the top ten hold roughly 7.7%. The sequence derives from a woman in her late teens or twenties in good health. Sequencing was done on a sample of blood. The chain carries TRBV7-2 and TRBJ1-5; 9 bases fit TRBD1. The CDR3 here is CASSGRTGAQPQHF. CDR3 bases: TGTGCCAGCAGCGGGCGGACAGGGGCCCAGCCCCAGCATTTT.